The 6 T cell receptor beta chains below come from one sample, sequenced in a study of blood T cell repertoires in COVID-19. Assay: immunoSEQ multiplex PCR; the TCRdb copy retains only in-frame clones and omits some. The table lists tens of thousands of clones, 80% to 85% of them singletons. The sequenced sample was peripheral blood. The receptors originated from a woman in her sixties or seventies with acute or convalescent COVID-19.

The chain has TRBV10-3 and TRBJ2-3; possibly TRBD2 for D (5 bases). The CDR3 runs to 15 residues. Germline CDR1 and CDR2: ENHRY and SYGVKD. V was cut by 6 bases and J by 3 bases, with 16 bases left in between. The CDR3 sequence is CAIRDSREVTDTQYF. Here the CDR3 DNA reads TGTGCCATCAGGGATTCCCGGGAAGTGACAGATACGCAGTATTTT.

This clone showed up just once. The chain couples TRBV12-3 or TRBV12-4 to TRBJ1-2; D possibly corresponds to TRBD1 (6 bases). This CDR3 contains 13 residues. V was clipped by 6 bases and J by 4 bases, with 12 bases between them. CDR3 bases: TGTGCCAGCAGCCGAGTAGGGGGCTATGGCTACACCTTC. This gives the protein CASSRVGGYGYTF.

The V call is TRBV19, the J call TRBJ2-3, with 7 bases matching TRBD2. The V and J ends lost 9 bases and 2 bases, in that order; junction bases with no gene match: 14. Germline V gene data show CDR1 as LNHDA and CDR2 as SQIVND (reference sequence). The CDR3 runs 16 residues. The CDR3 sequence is CASQPPVAGDTDTQYF. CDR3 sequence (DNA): TGTGCCAGCCAGCCTCCGGTGGCGGGGGACACAGATACGCAGTATTTT.

The CDR3: CSVLTGNSNYGYTF. In nucleotides, the CDR3 is TGCAGCGTACTGACAGGGAACTCTAACTATGGCTACACCTTC. This sequence joins TRBV29-1 and TRBJ1-2, with TRBD1 identical over 7 bases. Trimming took 6 bases from V and 0 from J; bases not matched to a gene: 7. The CDR3 contains 14 residues. Germline CDR1 is SQVTM and CDR2 is ANQGSEA.

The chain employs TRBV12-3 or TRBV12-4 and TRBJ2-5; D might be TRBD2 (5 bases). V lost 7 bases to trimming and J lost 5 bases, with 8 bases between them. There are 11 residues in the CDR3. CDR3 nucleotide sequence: TGTGCCAGCACCTCGGGGGAGACCCAGTACTTC. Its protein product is CASTSGETQYF.

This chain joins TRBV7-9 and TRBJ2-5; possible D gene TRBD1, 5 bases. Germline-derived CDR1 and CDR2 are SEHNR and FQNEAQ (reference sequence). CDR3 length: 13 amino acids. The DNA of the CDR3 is TGTGCAGGAAGCAGGGCCACCGGGGAGACCCAGTACTTC. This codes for CAGSRATGETQYF.